Detailed here is one TCR beta chain. These data originate in a study of blood T cell repertoires in COVID-19. Across the study: Acute and convalescent COVID-19 specimens originated in the United States, Italy and Spain.

The protocol was immunoSEQ multiplex PCR, while the TCRdb copy is restricted to in-frame clones and leaves out a portion. The data contain over 350,000 clones, roughly 92% of them singletons. The V gene lost 2 bases and the J gene lost 3 bases, with 21 bases spanning the gap. Germline CDR1 reads SQVTM; CDR2 reads ANQGSEA. The CDR3 extends over 17 amino acids. In the 2 weeks before study entry, exposed participants met a COVID-19 case, which was PCR-confirmed or clinician-diagnosed. The TCR comes from a woman aged 40 to 50 who had been exposed to COVID-19. The sample taken for sequencing was PBMCs or T cells enriched from blood (not recorded which). The chain combines TRBV29-1 with TRBJ2-3; TRBD2 might be the D (6 bases). The CDR3, as DNA: TGCAGCGTTGAAAGGACGGGGAGAGGGAGGAGTACAGATACGCAGTATTTT. Amino acids: CSVERTGRGRSTDTQYF.